Below are 21 T cell receptor beta chains sequenced from a single sample in a study of blood T cells in healthy people across ages. Through a sample-barcoded 5' primer and a J-beta primer mix, a second PCR was run for roughly 6 to 12 cycles. TCRdb redid the calling of the 5' RACE reads with MiXCR, one entry per CDR3 protein. The data hold some 750,000 distinct CDR3 sequences, with 22% observed a single time. Sequencing was carried out using blood. These receptors were obtained from a man in his 70s in good health.

The chain uses TRBV7-2 and TRBJ2-2, with D possibly matching TRBD2 (6 bases). Trimming stripped 1 base from V and 3 bases from J, with 9 bases between. The CDR3 contains 15 residues. From germline, CDR1 is SGHTA and CDR2 FQGNSA. The CDR3 DNA reads as TGTGCCAGCAGCTTAGGGACTATGGACACCGGGGAGCTGTTTTTT. Its protein product is CASSLGTMDTGELFF.

This clonotype turned up a few times. V is TRBV12-3 or TRBV12-4 and J is TRBJ2-1; no reliable D call. The ends were cut back, 3 bases at V and 5 bases at J, with 8 bases in the middle. The length of the CDR3 is 13 residues. The chain's CDR3 is CASSFNTDNEQFF. The CDR3, as DNA: TGTGCCAGCAGTTTTAATACGGACAATGAGCAGTTCTTC.

This chain joins TRBV5-4 and TRBJ2-3; 7 bases are a match to TRBD2. V lost 5 bases, J lost 4 bases, and 4 bases stayed unmatched. The length of the CDR3 is 13 residues. From germline, CDR1 is SGHNT and CDR2 YYREEE (reference sequence). The CDR3 region is CASRYGGSDTQYF. The DNA for the CDR3 is TGTGCCAGCAGATACGGGGGGTCAGATACGCAGTATTTT.

V and J are TRBV19 and TRBJ2-5; D is possibly TRBD1 (6 bases). The germline V gene has CDR1 LNHDA and CDR2 SQIVND (reference sequence). The germline V and J ends were trimmed by 1 base and 6 bases, with 12 bases remaining between them. The CDR3 runs 14 residues. The CDR3 region has the DNA TGTGCCAGTAGTATAGTTTCAGGGGTGAAGACCCAGTACTTC. This gives the protein CASSIVSGVKTQYF.

This rearrangement joins TRBV14 to TRBJ2-3, with D tentatively TRBD2 (6 bases). V was trimmed by 4 bases and J by 2 bases, leaving 16 bases between them. Per the germline V gene, CDR1 is SGHDN and CDR2 is FVKESK. This CDR3 comprises 16 residues. The CDR3 region is CASSPLGGVDTDTQYF. CDR3 in DNA: TGTGCCAGCAGCCCCCTAGGAGGGGTGGACACAGATACGCAGTATTTT.

The rearrangement joins TRBV20-1 to TRBJ2-3, with 8 bases identical to TRBD1. The CDR3 sequence is 18 residues long. The V segment lost 0 bases and the J segment 0 bases; nucleotides outside the gene matches: 11. Germline V lookup: CDR1 DFQATT, CDR2 SNEGSKA (reference sequence). The chain's CDR3 is CSARDGQGRPSSTDTQYF. Written as DNA, the CDR3 is TGCAGTGCTAGAGATGGACAGGGTAGGCCATCTAGCACAGATACGCAGTATTTT.

V and J are TRBV20-1 and TRBJ1-5; tentative D call: TRBD1 (6 bases). The CDR3 spans 16 residues. V dropped 0 bases and J dropped 0 bases, with 12 bases sitting between them. The V gene's germline CDR1 is DFQATT and CDR2 SNEGSKA (reference sequence). The CDR3 DNA reads as TGCAGTGCTAGAGATGGAGGGGGTTATAGCAATCAGCCCCAGCATTTT. It encodes CSARDGGGYSNQPQHF.

This clonotype turned up a few times. The chain links TRBV15 to TRBJ2-1; 7 positions match TRBD1. CDR1 is LNHNV, CDR2 YYDKDF, per germline (reference sequence). Trimming cost V 7 bases and J 6 bases; bases outside gene matches: 9. The CDR3 has 14 residues. CDR3 sequence reads: CATNPGQQFNEQFF. The DNA of the CDR3 is TGTGCCACCAACCCGGGACAGCAGTTCAATGAGCAGTTCTTC.

The J gene is TRBJ2-2, the V gene TRBV5-6, with 8 bases fitting TRBD1. V lost 5 bases to trimming and J lost 3 bases; unmatched junction nucleotides: 9. The length of the CDR3 is 16 residues. Germline assignment: CDR1 SGHDT and CDR2 YYEEEE. The CDR3 is CASRKTRGLYTGELFF. DNA of the CDR3: TGTGCCAGCAGAAAAACCAGGGGGCTTTACACCGGGGAGCTGTTTTTT. Supplemented by reference TRBV5-6 and TRBJ2-2, the full variable domain reads DAGVTQSPTHLIKTRGQQVTLRCSPKSGHDTVSWYQQALGQGPQFIFQYYEEEERQRGNFPDRFSGHQFPNYSSELNVNALLLGDSALYLCASRKTRGLYTGELFFGEGSRLTVL.

This clonotype occurred a few times. The chain carries TRBV4-2 and TRBJ2-7; D may be TRBD1 (5 bases). V lost 0 bases, J lost 2 bases, and 11 bases lay in between. The CDR3 sequence is 15 residues long. In germline, CDR1 is LGHNA, CDR2 YNFKEQ. CDR3 region: CASSQDQGRPYEQYF. CDR3 nucleotide sequence: TGTGCCAGCAGCCAAGATCAGGGCAGACCCTACGAGCAGTACTTC.

This sequence joins TRBV14 and TRBJ2-3, with 7 positions matching TRBD2. The CDR3 runs to 17 residues. V shed 0 bases and J 1 base; nucleotides not matched to a gene: 7. Germline lookup yields CDR1 SGHDN and CDR2 FVKESK. The CDR3, as DNA: TGTGCCAGCAGCCAAGAGCCGGGGGGTTGGGGCACAGATACGCAGTATTTT. This codes for CASSQEPGGWGTDTQYF.

Only a few counts were recorded for this clonotype. This rearrangement joins TRBV20-1 to TRBJ1-2, with TRBD1 identical over 7 bases. Germline lookup yields CDR1 DFQATT and CDR2 SNEGSKA (reference sequence). The CDR3 runs to 14 residues. After removal of 1 base from V and 2 bases from J, the junction contained 4 bases not matched to a gene. The CDR3 loop is CSARGGQDNYGYTF. The CDR3 DNA reads as TGCAGTGCTAGAGGCGGACAGGACAACTATGGCTACACCTTC.

This clonotype showed up just a few times. This sequence joins TRBV5-1 and TRBJ1-2, with D possibly matching TRBD1 (6 bases). With 4 bases removed from V and 7 bases from J, the gap between germline ends came to 14 bases. Germline V gene data show CDR1 as SGHRS and CDR2 as YFSETQ. CDR3 length equals 13 residues. CDR3 amino acids: CASSHSGEGGYTF. CDR3 nucleotides: TGCGCCAGCAGCCATTCAGGGGAGGGTGGCTACACCTTC.

The chain combines TRBV5-1 with TRBJ1-1; D is unclear. V lost 1 base, J lost 1 base, and 14 bases lay in between. Germline V gives CDR1 SGHRS, CDR2 YFSETQ. This CDR3 contains 16 residues. In nucleotides, the CDR3 is TGCGCCAGCAGCTTGTCTTTAGGACGGAAGAACACTGAAGCTTTCTTT. Amino acid sequence: CASSLSLGRKNTEAFF.

V and J are TRBV6-2 or TRBV6-3 and TRBJ2-7; no definite D call. The DNA matches TRBJ2-1 better at its end, which makes the J call doubtful. Germline V lookup: CDR1 MNHEY, CDR2 SVGEGT. There are 15 residues in the CDR3. Here the CDR3 reads CASSYPLEGYNEQFF. The CDR3 nucleotides are TGTGCCAGCAGTTACCCGCTAGAAGGGTACAATGAGCAGTTCTTC.

There are many counts of this clonotype. V is TRBV6-1 and J is TRBJ2-1, with TRBD2 matching over 15 bases. Germline V gene sequence: CDR1 MNHNS, CDR2 SASEGT. V shed 0 bases, J shed 4 bases, and the junction held 4 bases outside the gene matches. The CDR3 runs to 18 residues. CDR3 protein: CASSEALGTSGRYNEQFF. The CDR3 nucleotides read TGTGCCAGCAGTGAAGCCCTCGGGACTAGCGGGAGGTACAATGAGCAGTTCTTC.

This clonotype occurred a few times. This rearrangement joins TRBV2 to TRBJ2-1, with unresolved D. CDR1 is SNHLY and CDR2 is FYNNEI in the germline V gene. V was cut by 5 bases and J by 1 base, with 12 bases left in between. The CDR3 is 15 amino acids. For the CDR3, the DNA is TGTGCCAGCAGTCAGGACGGGCGATCCTACAATGAGCAGTTCTTC. This translates into CASSQDGRSYNEQFF.

The chain carries TRBV7-2 and TRBJ2-4, with a possible D match to TRBD2 (5 bases). The V end lost 1 base, the J end lost 6 bases, and 16 bases lay between the germline ends. This CDR3 has 16 residues. Germline values: CDR1 SGHTA, CDR2 FQGNSA. CDR3 protein: CASSLVLAGVGNIQYF. The CDR3 DNA is TGTGCCAGCAGCTTAGTTCTAGCCGGGGTAGGAAACATTCAGTACTTC.

The V call is TRBV21-1, the J call TRBJ1-4; whether TRBD1, the table's D call, matches the DNA was not checked. TRBV21-1 is given as a pseudogene. The CDR3 has 17 amino acids. The CDR3: CASSLGHRSLKRKTLFF. CDR3 DNA: TGTGCCAGCAGCCTGGGACACCGCTCGTTAAAGCGAAAAACTCTGTTTTTT.

The V and J genes are TRBV12-3 or TRBV12-4 and TRBJ2-1; D gene uncertain. Trimming took 2 bases from V and 1 from J, leaving 6 bases between them. This CDR3 spans 14 amino acids. The DNA for the CDR3 is TGTGCCAGCAGTTTAACAGTTTCCTACAATGAGCAGTTCTTC. Protein product: CASSLTVSYNEQFF.

The CDR3, as DNA: TGTGCTAGTGGCCCCCAACAGGTAGCGAACACTGAAGCTTTCTTT. This sequence encodes CASGPQQVANTEAFF. The V call is TRBV12-5, the J call TRBJ1-1; tentatively, D is TRBD1 (5 bases). Germline V gene sequence: CDR1 LGHNT, CDR2 FRNRAP. The CDR3 runs to 15 residues. Trimming took 6 bases from V and 1 from J, leaving 15 bases between them.